This T cell receptor beta chain is from a study of CD8 T cells in Susac syndrome. General study findings and limits: The study conceded that relatively few individuals underwent its TCR sequencing and HLA analysis.

Of note for this clonotype: The antigen remains undetermined.

Looked up from germline, CDR1 is SGHRS and CDR2 is YFSETQ. The germline V and J ends were trimmed by 7 bases and 1 base, with 17 bases remaining between them. This CDR3 has 15 amino acids. cDNA came from roughly 0.5 to 1 ug RNA primed by random hexamers. It was immunoSEQ multiplex PCR that amplified TCR beta CDR3 across 54 Vbeta and 13 Jbeta. MiXCR, run by TCRdb on the immunoSEQ multiplex PCR reads, gives a single entry per CDR3 protein. The sample holds about 140,000 distinct CDR3 sequences, about 95% seen once. V is TRBV5-1 and J is TRBJ1-1; possibly TRBD1 for D (6 bases). Sequenced sample: CD4+ T cells from PBMCs. This sequence originates from a human donor with multiple sclerosis. The CDR3 DNA reads TGCGCCAGCGGTTTTGCGCAGGGGCCGAACACTGAAGCTTTCTTT. This encodes CASGFAQGPNTEAFF.